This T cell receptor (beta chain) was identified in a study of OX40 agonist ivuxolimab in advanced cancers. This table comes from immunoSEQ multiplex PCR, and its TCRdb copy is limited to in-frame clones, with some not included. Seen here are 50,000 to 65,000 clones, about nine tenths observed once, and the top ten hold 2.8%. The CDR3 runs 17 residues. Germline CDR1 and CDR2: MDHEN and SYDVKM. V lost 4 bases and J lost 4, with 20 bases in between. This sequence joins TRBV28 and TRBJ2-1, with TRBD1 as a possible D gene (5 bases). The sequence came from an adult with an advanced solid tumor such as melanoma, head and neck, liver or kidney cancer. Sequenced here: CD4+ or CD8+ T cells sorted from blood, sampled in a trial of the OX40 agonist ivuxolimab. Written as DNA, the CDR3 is TGTGCCAGCAGTTCCGTAGTAGGGGCGAGTATGTACAATGAGCAGTTCTTC. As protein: CASSSVVGASMYNEQFF. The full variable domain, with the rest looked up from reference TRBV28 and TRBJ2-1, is DVKVTQSSRYLVKRTGEKVFLECVQDMDHENMFWYRQDPGLGLRLIYFSYDVKMKEKGDIPEGYSVSREKKERFSLILESASTNQTSMYLCASSSVVGASMYNEQFFGPGTRLTVL.